Listed below are T cell receptor beta chains from one sample, sequenced in a study of blood T cell repertoires in COVID-19. TCRdb's table, derived via immunoSEQ multiplex PCR, lists solely in-frame clones and lacks some. This table has approximately 40,000 clones, around three quarters appearing once. Sequencing used peripheral blood. Every receptor here comes from an elderly man with active or convalescent COVID-19. Each CDR3 is given with its conserved first and last residue. D genes are given only for firm matches. Size values are once, few and many counts, or a class for expanded clones, and some rows have none.

abundance,d_gene,j_gene,v_gene,CDR3nt,CDR3aa
-,-,TRBJ2-4,TRBV12-2,TGTGCAAGTCGCCTGACTAGCGGGAGGACCAAAAACATTCAGTACTTC,CASRLTSGRTKNIQYF
-,-,TRBJ2-2,TRBV28,TGTGCCAGCAGTACTGACATTAACGAGAACACCGGGGAGCTGTTTTTT,CASSTDINENTGELFF
-,-,TRBJ1-1,TRBV28,TGTGCCAGCAGTTTAGGGGGGTTGCGCACTGAAGCTTTCTTT,CASSLGGLRTEAFF
-,TRBD1,TRBJ1-5,TRBV28,TGTGCCAGCAGAAACCCTCCGGACAGGGGGTGGGATCAGCCCCAGCATTTT,CASRNPPDRGWDQPQHF
-,-,TRBJ1-6,TRBV28,TGTGCCAGCATTGCAGGACAGTGGAATTCACCCCTCCACTTT,CASIAGQWNSPLHF
-,TRBD1,TRBJ2-7,TRBV7-2,TGTGCCAGCAGCCGCAGTCCTCTCCGGGACAGGGGTTCCTACGAGCAGTACTTC,CASSRSPLRDRGSYEQYF
-,TRBD1,TRBJ2-1,TRBV5-5,TGTGCCAGCAGCTCCATGCCGGGACAGCCTTACAATGAGCAGTTCTTC,CASSSMPGQPYNEQFF
-,-,TRBJ1-5,TRBV29-1,TGCAGCGCAAAAACAGAAATCAATCAGCCCCAGCATTTT,CSAKTEINQPQHF
-,TRBD1,TRBJ2-3,TRBV9,TGTGCCAGCGGATCGAGGGGGCAAGAGTCAGATACGCAGTATTTT,CASGSRGQESDTQYF
-,-,TRBJ1-5,TRBV6-1,TGTGCCAGCAGTGAAGTGGGAGTGGCGTATCAGCCCCAGCATTTT,CASSEVGVAYQPQHF
-,TRBD1,TRBJ2-1,TRBV7-7,TGTGCTAGCAGCTTAAGTACAGGGGGGTACAATGAGCAGTTCTTC,CASSLSTGGYNEQFF
-,TRBD1,TRBJ1-3,TRBV28,TGTGCCAGCAGTTCCCTGACAGGGAGATACACCATATATTTT,CASSSLTGRYTIYF
-,TRBD1,TRBJ2-7,TRBV4-2,TGTGCCAGCAGCCAAGCCGGGACAGGGTTCCTCGAGCAGTACTTC,CASSQAGTGFLEQYF
-,TRBD2,TRBJ2-1,TRBV7-6,TGTGCCAGCAGCTTCACTAGCGGGCTCTACAATGAGCAGTTCTTC,CASSFTSGLYNEQFF
-,TRBD1,TRBJ1-2,TRBV30,TGTGCCTGGAGTCCGTTGACAGGGTTGGAAACCTTC,CAWSPLTGLETF
-,TRBD2,TRBJ2-7,TRBV6-5,TGTGCCAGCAGTCGGACTAGCGGGACCTACGAGCAGTACTTC,CASSRTSGTYEQYF
-,TRBD1,TRBJ2-1,TRBV15,TGTGCCACCAGCAGATGGACAGGGGAGGCCTACAATGAGCAGTTCTTC,CATSRWTGEAYNEQFF
-,-,TRBJ1-1,TRBV5-1,TGCGCCAGCAGCTTGAAGAGCCAGAACACTGAAGCTTTCTTT,CASSLKSQNTEAFF
-,TRBD2,TRBJ2-1,TRBV7-8,TGTGCCAGCAGCTCCTTAGCGGGAGCCCAGTTCTTC,CASSSLAGAQFF
-,-,TRBJ1-5,TRBV28,TGTGCCAGCAGTTTCGGGGGGATGGTTAGCAATCAGCCCCAGCATTTT,CASSFGGMVSNQPQHF
-,-,TRBJ2-7,TRBV2,TGTGCCAGCAGTGAAGAGGTTGGGAGCTACGAGCAGTACTTC,CASSEEVGSYEQYF
-,TRBD1,TRBJ2-7,TRBV5-1,TGCGCCAGCACAAAAGGGACAGGGAACTACGAGCAGTACTTC,CASTKGTGNYEQYF
-,-,TRBJ2-3,TRBV15,TGTGCCACCAGCAGAAAAACCCCAAGGAGTGCAGGGCCCACAGATACGCAGTATTTT,CATSRKTPRSAGPTDTQYF
-,-,TRBJ2-7,TRBV7-9,TGTGCCAGCAGGATGGGGGGTGGCGACGAGCAGTACTTC,CASRMGGGDEQYF
-,TRBD1,TRBJ2-3,TRBV9,TGTGCCAGCAGCACGGGTCGAGGGGGCGGCACAGATACGCAGTATTTT,CASSTGRGGGTDTQYF
-,TRBD1,TRBJ1-5,TRBV2,TGTGCCAGCCAACAGGGGAACGAGCAGCCCCAGCATTTT,CASQQGNEQPQHF
-,-,TRBJ2-7,TRBV5-1,TGCGCCAAGAGTTACGAGCAGTACTTC,CAKSYEQYF
few,TRBD2,TRBJ2-1,TRBV6-1,TGTGCCAGCAGTGAAGCGCTCGGGAGGGCCTACAATGAGCAGTTCTTC,CASSEALGRAYNEQFF
-,TRBD2,TRBJ2-3,TRBV5-1,TGCGCCAGCAATAGCGGGAGGGCTTTCGGCACAGATACGCAGTATTTT,CASNSGRAFGTDTQYF
once,-,TRBJ2-5,TRBV2,TGTGCCAGCAGTGTGGGGGAGGACAGGCAAGAGACCCAGTACTTC,CASSVGEDRQETQYF
-,-,TRBJ2-3,TRBV19,TGTGCCAGTAGTCAACCTCCGGGACTCCGCACAGATACGCAGTATTTT,CASSQPPGLRTDTQYF
-,TRBD2,TRBJ2-2,TRBV9,TGTGCCAGCAGCCCTCCCGGGACTAGCGGGAGAGGGACCGGGGAGCTGTTTTTT,CASSPPGTSGRGTGELFF
-,TRBD2,TRBJ2-1,TRBV27,TGTGCCAGCAGTTTATGGGTAGCGGGCAATGAGCAGTTCTTC,CASSLWVAGNEQFF
-,-,TRBJ2-7,TRBV24-1,TGTGCCACCAGTGATTGGGCTAACCCCTACGAGCAGTACTTC,CATSDWANPYEQYF
once,-,TRBJ2-7,TRBV5-1,TGCGCCAGCAGCTCGGTCAGGGGATTGTCCTACGAGCAGTACTTC,CASSSVRGLSYEQYF
-,TRBD2,TRBJ2-3,TRBV7-3,TGTGCCAGCAGCACCGGACTAGCGGGAGTTTCAGATACGCAGTATTTT,CASSTGLAGVSDTQYF
-,-,TRBJ1-4,TRBV20-1,TGCAGTGGACACCTTAATGAAAAACTGTTTTTT,CSGHLNEKLFF
-,-,TRBJ2-1,TRBV4-1,TGCGCCAGCAGCCCGATAGGAGACAATGAGCAGTTCTTC,CASSPIGDNEQFF
-,TRBD1,TRBJ2-7,TRBV24-1,TGTGCCACCAGGGGACAGGGGGAGGTCGAGCAGTACTTC,CATRGQGEVEQYF
-,TRBD1,TRBJ1-6,TRBV4-3,TGCGCCAGCAGCCAAGAGAGACAGGGGCCAAGTAATAATTCACCCCTCCACTTT,CASSQERQGPSNNSPLHF
-,-,TRBJ1-3,TRBV4-1,TGCGCCAGCAGCCAGGCTGGGCAGGGGGGAAACACCATATATTTT,CASSQAGQGGNTIYF
-,TRBD2,TRBJ2-1,TRBV7-6,TGTGCCAGCAGCCCCCGAGGCGGGGGGGTCGACAATGAGCAGTTCTTC,CASSPRGGGVDNEQFF
-,TRBD1,TRBJ2-7,TRBV6-5,TGTGCCAGCAGGGGGATGGGGACAGGGTATGGGGAGCAGTACTTC,CASRGMGTGYGEQYF
-,TRBD2,TRBJ2-1,TRBV11-3,TGTGCCAGCAGCTTAAGCCCTAGCGGGACCTACAATGAGCAGTTCTTC,CASSLSPSGTYNEQFF